The clone carrying this TCR beta chain was seen more than once but under ten times. Sequencing was performed with immunoSEQ multiplex PCR; in TCRdb, only in-frame clones are kept and a portion is missing. Among about 62,000 clones listed, roughly nine tenths were seen once. This sample was taken from a study of blood T cell repertoires in COVID-19. Study as a whole: The cDNA or gDNA used as material had been derived from T cells, B-cell-depleted T cells, or PBMCs.

The V gene end was trimmed by 4 bases and the J gene end by 3 bases; junction bases not matched to a gene: 8. CDR1 LGHNA and CDR2 YSLEER come from the germline V gene. This CDR3 is 15 amino acids long. A Seattle source enrolled patients during active infection and followed them longitudinally. What was sequenced was peripheral blood. This clonotype originated in an older woman with COVID-19, enrolled during active disease. The chain combines TRBV4-3 with TRBJ1-1; 7 bases match TRBD1. The CDR3 bases are TGCGCCAGCAGCCTTAATTCGGACAGGCACACTGAAGCTTTCTTT. Its protein is CASSLNSDRHTEAFF.